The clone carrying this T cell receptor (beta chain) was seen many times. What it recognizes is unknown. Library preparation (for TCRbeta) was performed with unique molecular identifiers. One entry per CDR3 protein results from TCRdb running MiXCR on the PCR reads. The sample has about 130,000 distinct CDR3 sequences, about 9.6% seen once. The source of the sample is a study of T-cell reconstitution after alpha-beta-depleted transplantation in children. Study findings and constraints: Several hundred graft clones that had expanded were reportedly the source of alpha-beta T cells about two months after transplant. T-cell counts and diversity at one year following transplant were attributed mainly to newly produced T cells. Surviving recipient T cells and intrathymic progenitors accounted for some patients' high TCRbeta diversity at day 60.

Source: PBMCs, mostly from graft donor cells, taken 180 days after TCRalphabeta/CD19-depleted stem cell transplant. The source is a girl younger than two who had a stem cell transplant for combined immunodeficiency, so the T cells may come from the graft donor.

The CDR3 DNA is TGTGCCAGCAGCTTACCGCTTTCGGAGGTGCAGTACTTC. The encoded protein is CASSLPLSEVQYF. The chain links TRBV12-3 or TRBV12-4 to TRBJ2-7, with D possibly TRBD2 on 5 matching bases. This CDR3 has 13 residues. Trimming removed 6 bases at V and 9 bases at J, with 18 bases between.